The entry below describes one T cell receptor (beta chain). Profiling relied on immunoSEQ multiplex PCR, and the TCRdb table lists in-frame clones only, not all of them. The data hold around 300,000 clones, with around nine tenths observed a single time. The data stem from a study of Ad26.COV2.S vaccination and SARS-CoV-2 variants. Background on the study: Recipients of Ad26.COV2.S got it intramuscularly, once or twice 56 days apart.

CDR3 length: 15 amino acids. With 1 base clipped from V and 7 bases from J, the junction kept 9 bases outside the gene matches. CDR1 is LNHNV, CDR2 YYDKDF, per germline (reference sequence). Stated treatment: 19 received Ad26.COV2.S at low or high dose, single or two shots; about 5 received placebo; per-sample allocation not given. Specimens were obtained on day 63 following the first vaccine or placebo injection. The source of this sequence is a person aged 18-65 years who received the Ad26.COV2.S COVID-19 vaccine or a placebo. The V call is TRBV15, the J call TRBJ1-2, with TRBD1 matching 7 bases. This material consisted of peripheral blood, taken in a trial of Ad26.COV2.S vaccine versus placebo. The CDR3 sequence: CATSRANRGQRGYTF. The CDR3 DNA follows: TGTGCCACCAGCAGAGCGAACCGGGGACAGCGTGGCTACACCTTC.